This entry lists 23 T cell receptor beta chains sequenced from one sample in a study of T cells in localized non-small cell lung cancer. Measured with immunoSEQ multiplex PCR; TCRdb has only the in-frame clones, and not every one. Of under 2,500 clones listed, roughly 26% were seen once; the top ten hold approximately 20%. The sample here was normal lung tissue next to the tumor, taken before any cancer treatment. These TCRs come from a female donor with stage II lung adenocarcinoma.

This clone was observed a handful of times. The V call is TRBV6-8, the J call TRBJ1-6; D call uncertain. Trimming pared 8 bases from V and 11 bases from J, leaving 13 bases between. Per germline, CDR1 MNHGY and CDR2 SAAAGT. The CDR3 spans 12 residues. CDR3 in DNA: TGTGCCAGCGAGGACGCTCCAGCACCCCTCCACTTT. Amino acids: CASEDAPAPLHF.

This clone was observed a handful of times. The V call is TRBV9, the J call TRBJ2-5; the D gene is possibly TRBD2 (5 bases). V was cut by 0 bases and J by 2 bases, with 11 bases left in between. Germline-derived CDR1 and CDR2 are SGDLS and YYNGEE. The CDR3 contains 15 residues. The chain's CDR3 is CASSVVQGGQETQYF. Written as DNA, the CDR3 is TGTGCCAGCAGCGTAGTGCAAGGCGGGCAAGAGACCCAGTACTTC.

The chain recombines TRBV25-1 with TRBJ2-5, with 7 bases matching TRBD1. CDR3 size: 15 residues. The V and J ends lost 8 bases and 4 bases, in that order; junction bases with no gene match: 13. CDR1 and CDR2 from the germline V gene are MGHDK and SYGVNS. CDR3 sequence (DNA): TGTGCCAGCTCGGAGGACAGGTCGGAAGGAGAGACCCAGTACTTC. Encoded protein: CASSEDRSEGETQYF.

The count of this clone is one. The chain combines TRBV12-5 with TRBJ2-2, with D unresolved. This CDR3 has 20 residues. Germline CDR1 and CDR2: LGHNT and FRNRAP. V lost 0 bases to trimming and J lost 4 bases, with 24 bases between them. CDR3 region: CASGLVPPGLTHRFTGELFF. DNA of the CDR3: TGTGCTAGTGGTTTGGTCCCTCCCGGGCTGACACACCGCTTCACCGGGGAGCTGTTTTTT.

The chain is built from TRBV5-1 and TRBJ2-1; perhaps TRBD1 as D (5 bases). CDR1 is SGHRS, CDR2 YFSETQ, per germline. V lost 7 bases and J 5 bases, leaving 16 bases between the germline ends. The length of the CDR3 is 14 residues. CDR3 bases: TGCGCCAGCGCGCTTCAGGGAAAGAACAATGAGCAGTTCTTC. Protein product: CASALQGKNNEQFF.

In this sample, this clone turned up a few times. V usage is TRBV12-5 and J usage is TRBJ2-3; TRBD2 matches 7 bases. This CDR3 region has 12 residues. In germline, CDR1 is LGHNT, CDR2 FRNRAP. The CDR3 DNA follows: TGTGCCAGCGGGGTAAGCACAGATACGCAGTATTTT. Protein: CASGVSTDTQYF.

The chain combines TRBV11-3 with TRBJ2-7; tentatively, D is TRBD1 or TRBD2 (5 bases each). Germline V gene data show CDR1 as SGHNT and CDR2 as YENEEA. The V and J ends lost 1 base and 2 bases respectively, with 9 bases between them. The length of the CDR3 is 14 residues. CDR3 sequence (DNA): TGTGCCAGCAGCTTAGGAGGGGATACCTACGAGCAGTACTTC. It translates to CASSLGGDTYEQYF.

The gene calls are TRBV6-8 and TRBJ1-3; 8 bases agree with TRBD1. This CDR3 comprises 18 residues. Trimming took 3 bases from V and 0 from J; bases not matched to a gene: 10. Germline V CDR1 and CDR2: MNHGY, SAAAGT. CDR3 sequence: CASSYRVAGTGSGNTIYF. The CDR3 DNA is TGTGCCAGCAGTTATCGGGTTGCCGGGACAGGCTCTGGAAACACCATATATTTT.

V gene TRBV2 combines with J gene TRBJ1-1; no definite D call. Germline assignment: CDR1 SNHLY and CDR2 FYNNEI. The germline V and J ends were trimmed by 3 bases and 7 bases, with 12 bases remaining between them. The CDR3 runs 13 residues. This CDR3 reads CASSDRGEDEAFF. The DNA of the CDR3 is TGTGCCAGCAGTGATCGGGGTGAGGATGAAGCTTTCTTT.

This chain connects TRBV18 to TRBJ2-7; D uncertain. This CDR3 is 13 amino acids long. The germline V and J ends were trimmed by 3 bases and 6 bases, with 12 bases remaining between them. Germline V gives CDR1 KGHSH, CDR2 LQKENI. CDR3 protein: CASSPTQDGEQYF. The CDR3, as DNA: TGTGCCAGCTCACCGACCCAAGATGGCGAGCAGTACTTC.

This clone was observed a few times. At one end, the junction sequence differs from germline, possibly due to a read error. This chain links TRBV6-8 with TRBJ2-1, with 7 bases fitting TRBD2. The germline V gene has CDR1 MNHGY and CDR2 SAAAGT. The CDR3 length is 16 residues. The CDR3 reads CAISATSAGPHNEQFF. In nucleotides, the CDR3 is TGTGCCATCAGTGCTACTAGCGCTGGTCCCCACAATGAGCAGTTCTTC.

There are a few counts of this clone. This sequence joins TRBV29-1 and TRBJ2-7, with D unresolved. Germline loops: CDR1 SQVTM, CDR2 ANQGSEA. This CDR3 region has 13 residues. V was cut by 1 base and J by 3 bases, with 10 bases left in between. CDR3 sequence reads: CSVEGSPGYEQYF. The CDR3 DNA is TGCAGCGTTGAAGGATCCCCAGGCTACGAGCAGTACTTC.

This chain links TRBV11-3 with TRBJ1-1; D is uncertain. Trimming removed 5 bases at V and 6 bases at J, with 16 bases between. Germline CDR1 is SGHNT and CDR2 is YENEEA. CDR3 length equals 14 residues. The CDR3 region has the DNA TGTGCCAGCAGCATCGACCGAGCCCCGTCTGAAGCTTTCTTT. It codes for CASSIDRAPSEAFF.

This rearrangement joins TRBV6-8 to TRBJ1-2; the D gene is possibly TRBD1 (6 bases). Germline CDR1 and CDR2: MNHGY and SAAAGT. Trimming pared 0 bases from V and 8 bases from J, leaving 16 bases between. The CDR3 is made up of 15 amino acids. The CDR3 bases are TGTGCCAGCAGTTACTCGAAGAACAGGGTAGGGGGCTACACCTTC. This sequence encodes CASSYSKNRVGGYTF.

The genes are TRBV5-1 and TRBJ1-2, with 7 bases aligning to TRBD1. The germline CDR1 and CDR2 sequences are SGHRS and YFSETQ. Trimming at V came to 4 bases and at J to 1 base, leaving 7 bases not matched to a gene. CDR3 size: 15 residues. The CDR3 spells CASSPQTGVNYGYTF. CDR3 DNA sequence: TGCGCCAGCAGCCCACAAACAGGGGTTAACTATGGCTACACCTTC.

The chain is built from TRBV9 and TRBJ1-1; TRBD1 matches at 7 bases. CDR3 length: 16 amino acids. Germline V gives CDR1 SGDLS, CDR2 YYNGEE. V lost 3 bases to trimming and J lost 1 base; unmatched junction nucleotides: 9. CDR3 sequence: CASSDLGEGANTEAFF. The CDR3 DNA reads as TGTGCCAGCAGCGATCTTGGAGAGGGGGCGAACACTGAAGCTTTCTTT.

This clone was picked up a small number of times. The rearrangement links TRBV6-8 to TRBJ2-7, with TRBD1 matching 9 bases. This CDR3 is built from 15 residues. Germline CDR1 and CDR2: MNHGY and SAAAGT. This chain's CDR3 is CHKPNWDREVYEQYF. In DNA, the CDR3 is TGTCACAAGCCCAATTGGGACAGGGAGGTGTACGAGCAGTACTTC.

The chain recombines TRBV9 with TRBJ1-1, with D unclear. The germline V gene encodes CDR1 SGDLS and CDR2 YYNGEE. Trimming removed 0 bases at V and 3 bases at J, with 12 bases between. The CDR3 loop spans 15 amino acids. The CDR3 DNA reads TGTGCCAGCAGCGTAGGTCCCCGATTGGACACTGAAGCTTTCTTT. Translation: CASSVGPRLDTEAFF.

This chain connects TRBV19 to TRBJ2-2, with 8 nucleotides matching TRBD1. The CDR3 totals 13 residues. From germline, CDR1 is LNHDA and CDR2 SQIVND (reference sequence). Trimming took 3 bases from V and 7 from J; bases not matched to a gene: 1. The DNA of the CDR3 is TGTGCCAGTAGTATCACAGGGGGCGGGGAGCTGTTTTTT. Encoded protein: CASSITGGGELFF.

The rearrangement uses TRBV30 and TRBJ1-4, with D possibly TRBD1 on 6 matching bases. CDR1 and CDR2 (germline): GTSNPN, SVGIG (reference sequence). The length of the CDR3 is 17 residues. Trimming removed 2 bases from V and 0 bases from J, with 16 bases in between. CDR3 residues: CAWSHRTAGTTNEKLFF. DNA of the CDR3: TGTGCCTGGAGTCACAGGACAGCCGGAACAACTAATGAAAAACTGTTTTTT.

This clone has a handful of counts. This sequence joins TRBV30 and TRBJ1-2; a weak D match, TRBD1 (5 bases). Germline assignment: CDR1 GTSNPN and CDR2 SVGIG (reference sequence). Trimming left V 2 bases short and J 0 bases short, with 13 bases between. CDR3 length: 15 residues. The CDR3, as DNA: TGTGCCTGGAGTCCCCTAGACAGAGCTAACTATGGCTACACCTTC. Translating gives CAWSPLDRANYGYTF.

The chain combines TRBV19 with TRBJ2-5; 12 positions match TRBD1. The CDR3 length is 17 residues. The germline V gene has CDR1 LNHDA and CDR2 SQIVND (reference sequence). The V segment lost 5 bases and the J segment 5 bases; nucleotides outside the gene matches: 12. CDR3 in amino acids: CASSPLRGTGGRETQYF. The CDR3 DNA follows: TGTGCCAGTAGTCCACTACGGGGGACAGGGGGCAGGGAGACCCAGTACTTC.

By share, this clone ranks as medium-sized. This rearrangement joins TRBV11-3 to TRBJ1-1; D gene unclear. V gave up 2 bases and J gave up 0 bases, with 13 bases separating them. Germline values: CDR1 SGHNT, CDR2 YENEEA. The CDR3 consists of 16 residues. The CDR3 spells CASSLMEGPMNTEAFF. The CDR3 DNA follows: TGTGCCAGCAGCTTAATGGAAGGGCCCATGAACACTGAAGCTTTCTTT. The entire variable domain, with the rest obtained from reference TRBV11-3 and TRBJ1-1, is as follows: EAGVVQSPRYKIIEKKQPVAFWCNPISGHNTLYWYLQNLGQGPELLIRYENEEAVDDSQLPKDRFSAERLKGVDSTLKIQPAELGDSAVYLCASSLMEGPMNTEAFFGQGTRLTVV.